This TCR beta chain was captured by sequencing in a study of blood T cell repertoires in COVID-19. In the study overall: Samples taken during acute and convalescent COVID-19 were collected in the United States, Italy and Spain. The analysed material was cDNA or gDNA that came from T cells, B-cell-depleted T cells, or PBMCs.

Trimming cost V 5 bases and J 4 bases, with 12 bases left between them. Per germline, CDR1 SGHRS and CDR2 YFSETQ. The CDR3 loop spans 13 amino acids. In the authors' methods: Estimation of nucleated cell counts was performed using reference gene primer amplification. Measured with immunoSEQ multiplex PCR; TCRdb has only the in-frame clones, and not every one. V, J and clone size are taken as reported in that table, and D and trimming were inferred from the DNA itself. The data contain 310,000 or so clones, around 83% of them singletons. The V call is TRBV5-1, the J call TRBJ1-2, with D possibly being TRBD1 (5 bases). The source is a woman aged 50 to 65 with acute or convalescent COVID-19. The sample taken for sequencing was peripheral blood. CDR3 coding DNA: TGCGCCAGCAGTAGTGACAGTCTCTATGGCTACACCTTC. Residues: CASSSDSLYGYTF.